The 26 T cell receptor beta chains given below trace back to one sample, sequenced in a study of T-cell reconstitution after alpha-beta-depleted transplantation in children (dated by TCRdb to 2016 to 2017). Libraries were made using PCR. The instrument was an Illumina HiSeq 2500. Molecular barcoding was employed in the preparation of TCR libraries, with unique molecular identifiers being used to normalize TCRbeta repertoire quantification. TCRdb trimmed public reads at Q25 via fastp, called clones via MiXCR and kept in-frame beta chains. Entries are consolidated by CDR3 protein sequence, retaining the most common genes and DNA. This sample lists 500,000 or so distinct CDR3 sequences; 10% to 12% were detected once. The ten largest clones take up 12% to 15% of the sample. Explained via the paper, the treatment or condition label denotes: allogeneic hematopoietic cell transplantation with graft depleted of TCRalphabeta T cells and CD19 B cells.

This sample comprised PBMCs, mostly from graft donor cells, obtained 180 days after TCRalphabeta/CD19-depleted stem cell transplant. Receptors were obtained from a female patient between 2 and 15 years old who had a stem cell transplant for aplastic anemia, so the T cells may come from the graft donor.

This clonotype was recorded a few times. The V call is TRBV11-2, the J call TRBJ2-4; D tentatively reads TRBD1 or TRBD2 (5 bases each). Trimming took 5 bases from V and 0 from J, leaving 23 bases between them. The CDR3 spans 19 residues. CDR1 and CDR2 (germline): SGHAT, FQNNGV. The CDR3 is CASSPSQVVGERAKNIQYF. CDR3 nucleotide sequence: TGTGCCAGCAGCCCGAGTCAGGTTGTAGGGGAGAGAGCCAAAAACATTCAGTACTTC.

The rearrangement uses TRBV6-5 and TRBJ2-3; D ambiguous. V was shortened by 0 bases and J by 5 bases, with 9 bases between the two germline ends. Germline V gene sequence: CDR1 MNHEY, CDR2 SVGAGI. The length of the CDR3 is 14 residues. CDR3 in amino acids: CASSYSLLRDTQYF. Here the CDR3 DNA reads TGTGCCAGCAGTTACTCATTGTTGAGAGATACGCAGTATTTT.

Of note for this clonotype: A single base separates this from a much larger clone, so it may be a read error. The CDR3 DNA reads as TGTGCCAGCAGCTTAGATATCTGGGATGGCGACACCTTC. Protein sequence: CASSLDIWDGDTF. V gene TRBV11-2 combines with J gene TRBJ1-2; no definite D call. The CDR3 length is 13 residues. Germline assignment: CDR1 SGHAT and CDR2 FQNNGV. The full variable domain, with the rest looked up from reference TRBV11-2 and TRBJ1-2, is EAGVAQSPRYKIIEKRQSVAFWCNPISGHATLYWYQQILGQGPKLLIQFQNNGVVDDSQLPKDRFSAERLKGVDSTLKIQPAKLEDSAVYLCASSLDIWDGDTFGSGTRLTVV.

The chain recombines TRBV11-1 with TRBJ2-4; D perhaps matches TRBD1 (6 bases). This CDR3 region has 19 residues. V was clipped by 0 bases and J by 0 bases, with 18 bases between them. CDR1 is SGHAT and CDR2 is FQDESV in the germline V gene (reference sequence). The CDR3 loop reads CASSLAGTTGLLAKNIQYF. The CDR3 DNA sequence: TGTGCCAGCAGCTTAGCAGGGACGACAGGCCTACTAGCCAAAAACATTCAGTACTTC.

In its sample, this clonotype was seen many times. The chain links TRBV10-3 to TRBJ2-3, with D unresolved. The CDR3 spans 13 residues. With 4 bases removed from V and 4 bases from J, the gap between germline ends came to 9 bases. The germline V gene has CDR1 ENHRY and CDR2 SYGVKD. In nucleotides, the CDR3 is TGTGCCATCAGTGCCGGGTTTTCAGATACGCAGTATTTT. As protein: CAISAGFSDTQYF.

The CDR3 spells CASSPRDRAQTNSPLHF. CDR3 DNA: TGTGCCAGCAGCCCGCGGGACAGGGCCCAAACGAATTCACCCCTCCACTTT. The J gene is TRBJ1-6, the V gene TRBV11-2; 9 bases are a match to TRBD1. The J segment lost 7 bases and the V segment lost 5 bases, leaving 12 bases of the junction unmatched. The CDR3 runs 17 residues. Germline lookup yields CDR1 SGHAT and CDR2 FQNNGV.

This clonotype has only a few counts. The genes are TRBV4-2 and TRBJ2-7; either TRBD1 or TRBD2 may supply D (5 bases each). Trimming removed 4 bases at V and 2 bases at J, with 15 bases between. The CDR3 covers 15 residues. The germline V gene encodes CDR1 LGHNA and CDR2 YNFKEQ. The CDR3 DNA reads TGTGCCAGCAGCCGAAAAGACGGGGCAGCCTACGAGCAGTACTTC. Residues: CASSRKDGAAYEQYF.

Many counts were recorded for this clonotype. The CDR3 reads CSVDRGRPIQETQYF. The CDR3 bases are TGCAGCGTTGATCGGGGCAGACCAATACAAGAGACCCAGTACTTC. This rearrangement joins TRBV29-1 to TRBJ2-5, with D perhaps assigned TRBD1 or TRBD2 (5 bases each). The CDR3 is 15 residues long. Germline V gives CDR1 SQVTM, CDR2 ANQGSEA. The V gene lost 3 bases and the J gene lost 2 bases, with 16 bases spanning the gap. Together with reference TRBV29-1 and TRBJ2-5, the CDR3 gives the full variable domain: SAVISQKPSRDICQRGTSLTIQCQVDSQVTMMFWYRQQPGQSLTLIATANQGSEATYESGFVIDKFPISRPNLTFSTLTVSNMSPEDSSIYLCSVDRGRPIQETQYFGPGTRLLVL.

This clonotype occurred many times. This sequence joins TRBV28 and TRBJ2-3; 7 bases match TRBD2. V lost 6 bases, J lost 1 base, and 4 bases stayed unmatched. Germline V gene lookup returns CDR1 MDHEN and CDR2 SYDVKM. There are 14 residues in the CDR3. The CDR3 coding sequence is TGTGCCAGCAGGCGACTAGCCCGCACAGATACGCAGTATTTT. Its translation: CASRRLARTDTQYF.

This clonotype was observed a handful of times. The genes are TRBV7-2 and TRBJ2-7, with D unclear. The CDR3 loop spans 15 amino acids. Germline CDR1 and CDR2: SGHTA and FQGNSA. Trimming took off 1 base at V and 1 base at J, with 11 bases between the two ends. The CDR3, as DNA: TGTGCCAGCAGCTTAGGCCCGATCCCATCCTACGAGCAGTACGTC. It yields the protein CASSLGPIPSYEQYV.

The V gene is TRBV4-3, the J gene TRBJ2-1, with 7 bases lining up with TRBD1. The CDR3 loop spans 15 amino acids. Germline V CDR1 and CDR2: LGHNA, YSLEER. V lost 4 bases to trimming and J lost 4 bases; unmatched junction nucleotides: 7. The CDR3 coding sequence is TGCGCCAGCAGCCGGCAGGTACAGGGGTACAATGAGCAGTTCTTC. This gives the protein CASSRQVQGYNEQFF.

The CDR3 is CASSPSMANTGELFF. The CDR3 DNA is TGTGCCAGCAGCCCTAGCATGGCAAACACCGGGGAGCTGTTTTTT. The chain carries TRBV7-3 and TRBJ2-2; D might be TRBD2 (5 bases). Trimming took off 5 bases at V and 2 bases at J, with 12 bases between the two ends. CDR1 and CDR2 (germline): SGHTA, FQGTGA. The CDR3 contains 15 residues.

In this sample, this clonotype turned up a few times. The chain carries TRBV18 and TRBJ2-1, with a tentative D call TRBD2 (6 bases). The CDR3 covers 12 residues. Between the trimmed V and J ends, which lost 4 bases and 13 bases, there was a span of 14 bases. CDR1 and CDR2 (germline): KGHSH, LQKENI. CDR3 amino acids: CASSLDRDLQFF. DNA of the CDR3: TGTGCCAGCTCACTAGACCGGGACTTACAGTTCTTC.

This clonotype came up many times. The CDR3 reads CASSVAVGTFQGNNEQFF. The DNA for the CDR3 is TGTGCCAGCAGCGTAGCAGTGGGAACCTTTCAGGGGAACAATGAGCAGTTCTTC. The genes are TRBV9 and TRBJ2-1; weak D call: TRBD1 (6 bases). The CDR3 runs 18 residues. CDR1 and CDR2 (germline): SGDLS, YYNGEE. V lost 0 bases and J lost 5, with 21 bases in between.

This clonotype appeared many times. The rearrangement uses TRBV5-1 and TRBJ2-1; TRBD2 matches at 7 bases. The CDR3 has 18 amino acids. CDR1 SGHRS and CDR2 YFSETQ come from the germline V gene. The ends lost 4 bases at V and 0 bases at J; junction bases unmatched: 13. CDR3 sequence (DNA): TGCGCCAGCAGCGCCCTACTAGCGTCGGATTACTCCTACAATGAGCAGTTCTTC. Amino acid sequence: CASSALLASDYSYNEQFF.

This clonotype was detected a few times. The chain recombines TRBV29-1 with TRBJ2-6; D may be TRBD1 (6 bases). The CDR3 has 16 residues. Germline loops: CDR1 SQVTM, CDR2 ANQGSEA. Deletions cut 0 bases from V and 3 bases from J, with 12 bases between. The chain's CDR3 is CSVEDPYRVGANVLTF. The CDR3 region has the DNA TGCAGCGTTGAAGATCCCTACAGGGTTGGGGCCAACGTCCTGACTTTC.

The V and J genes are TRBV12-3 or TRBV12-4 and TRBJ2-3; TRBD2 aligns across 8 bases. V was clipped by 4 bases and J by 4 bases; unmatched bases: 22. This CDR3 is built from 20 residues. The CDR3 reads CASSSRSLSGKIFPADTQYF. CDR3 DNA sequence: TGTGCCAGCAGTTCCCGTAGTCTTAGCGGGAAGATCTTCCCAGCAGATACGCAGTATTTT.

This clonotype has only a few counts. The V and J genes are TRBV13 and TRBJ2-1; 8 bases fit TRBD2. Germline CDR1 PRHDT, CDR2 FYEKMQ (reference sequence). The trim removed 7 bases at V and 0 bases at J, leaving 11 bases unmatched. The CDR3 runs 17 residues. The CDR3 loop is CASTPRSGSSSYNEQFF. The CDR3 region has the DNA TGTGCCAGCACCCCGCGGAGCGGGAGTTCCTCCTACAATGAGCAGTTCTTC.

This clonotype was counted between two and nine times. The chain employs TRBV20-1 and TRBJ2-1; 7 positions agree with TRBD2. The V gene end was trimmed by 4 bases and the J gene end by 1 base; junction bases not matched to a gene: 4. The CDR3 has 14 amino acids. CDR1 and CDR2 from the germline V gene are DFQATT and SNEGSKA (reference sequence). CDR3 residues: CSAKLASSYNEQFF. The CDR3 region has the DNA TGCAGTGCTAAACTAGCGTCATCCTACAATGAGCAGTTCTTC.

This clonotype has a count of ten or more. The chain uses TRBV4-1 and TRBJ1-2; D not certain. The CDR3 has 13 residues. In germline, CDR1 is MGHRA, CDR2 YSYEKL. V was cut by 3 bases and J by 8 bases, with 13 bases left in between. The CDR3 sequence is CASSHDMARGYTF. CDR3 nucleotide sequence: TGCGCCAGCAGCCATGACATGGCTAGAGGCTACACCTTC.

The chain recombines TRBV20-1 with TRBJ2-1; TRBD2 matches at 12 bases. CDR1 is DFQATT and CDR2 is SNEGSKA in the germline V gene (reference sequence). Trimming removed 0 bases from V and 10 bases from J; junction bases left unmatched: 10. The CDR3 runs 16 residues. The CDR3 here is CSARERLAGGQREQFF. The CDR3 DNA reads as TGCAGTGCTAGAGAACGGCTAGCGGGAGGGCAGCGCGAGCAGTTCTTC.

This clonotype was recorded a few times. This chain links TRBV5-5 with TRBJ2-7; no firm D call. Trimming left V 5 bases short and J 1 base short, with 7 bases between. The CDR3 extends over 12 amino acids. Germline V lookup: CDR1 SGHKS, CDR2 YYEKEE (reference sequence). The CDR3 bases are TGTGCCAGCAGTTACGCTTCCTACGAGCAGTACTTC. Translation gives CASSYASYEQYF.

The DNA of the CDR3 is TGTGCCAGCAGCTTAAAACAGCCCCGCACAGATACGCAGTATTTT. Its protein product is CASSLKQPRTDTQYF. This chain joins TRBV7-8 and TRBJ2-3; no clear D gene. The CDR3 consists of 15 residues. Between the trimmed V and J ends, which lost 2 bases and 1 base, there was a span of 10 bases. The V gene's germline CDR1 is SGHVS and CDR2 FQNEAQ.

CDR3 in amino acids: CASSTQGSDEKLFF. CDR3 coding DNA: TGCGCCAGCAGCACGCAGGGGTCGGATGAAAAACTGTTTTTT. The rearrangement joins TRBV5-1 to TRBJ1-4; tentative D call: TRBD1 (6 bases). Trimming removed 4 bases from V and 6 bases from J, with 13 bases in between. CDR1 SGHRS and CDR2 YFSETQ come from the germline V gene. There are 14 residues in the CDR3.

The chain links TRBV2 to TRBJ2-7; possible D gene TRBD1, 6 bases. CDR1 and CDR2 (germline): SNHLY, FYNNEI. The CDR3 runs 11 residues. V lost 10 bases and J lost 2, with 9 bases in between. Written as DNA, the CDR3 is TGTGCCACCCGGGACACCTACGAGCAGTACTTC. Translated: CATRDTYEQYF.

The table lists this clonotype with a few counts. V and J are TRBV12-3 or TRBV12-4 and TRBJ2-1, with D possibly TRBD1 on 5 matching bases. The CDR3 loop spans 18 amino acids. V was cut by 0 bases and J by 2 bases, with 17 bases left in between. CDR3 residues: CASSLALSRQGPYNEQFF. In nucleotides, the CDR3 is TGTGCCAGCAGTTTAGCGCTAAGTAGGCAGGGCCCCTACAATGAGCAGTTCTTC.